The entry below describes one T cell receptor beta chain. Its specificity is unknown. The sample comes from a study of EBV T-cell therapy then PD-1 blockade in nasopharyngeal carcinoma. This CDR3 region has 15 residues. Trimming took 2 bases from V and 7 from J, leaving 15 bases between them. The germline V gene encodes CDR1 LGHNA and CDR2 YSLEER. Time point: 266 days after commencement of treatment, after nivolumab therapy. Treatment specified: AdE1-LMPpoly-expanded autologous EBV-specific T-cell therapy followed by anti-PD-1 nivolumab. The protocol was immunoSEQ multiplex PCR, while the TCRdb copy is restricted to in-frame clones and leaves out a portion. This table has around 20,000 clones, approximately 79% appearing once.

The V and J genes are TRBV4-3 and TRBJ1-5; perhaps TRBD1 as D (6 bases). Sample: CD8+ T cells from blood, taken at day 266 from a patient whose treatment included autologous EBV-specific T cells and nivolumab. The sequence came from a man aged 35 to 55 with nasopharyngeal carcinoma. CDR3 nucleotides: TGCGCCAGCAGCCAAAACCGGGGACACCAACAGCCCCAGCATTTT. Protein sequence: CASSQNRGHQQPQHF.